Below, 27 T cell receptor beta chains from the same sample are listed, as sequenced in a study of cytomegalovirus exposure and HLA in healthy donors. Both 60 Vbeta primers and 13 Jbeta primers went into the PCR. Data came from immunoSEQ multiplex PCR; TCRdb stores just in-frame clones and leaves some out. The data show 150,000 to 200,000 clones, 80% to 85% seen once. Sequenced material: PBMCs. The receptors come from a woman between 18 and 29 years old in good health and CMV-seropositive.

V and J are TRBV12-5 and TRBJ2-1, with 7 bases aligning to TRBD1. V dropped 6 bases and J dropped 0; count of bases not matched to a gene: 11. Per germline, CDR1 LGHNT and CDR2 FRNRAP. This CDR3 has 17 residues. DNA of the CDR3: TGTGCTAGTGGCCCCCCCACAGGGGAGAGCTCCTACAATGAGCAGTTCTTC. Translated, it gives CASGPPTGESSYNEQFF.

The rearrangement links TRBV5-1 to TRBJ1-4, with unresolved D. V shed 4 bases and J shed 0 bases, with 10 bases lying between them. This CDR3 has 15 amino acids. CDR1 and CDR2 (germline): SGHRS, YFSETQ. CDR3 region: CASSRNTATNEKLFF. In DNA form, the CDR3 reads TGCGCCAGCAGCAGAAACACAGCAACTAATGAAAAACTGTTTTTT.

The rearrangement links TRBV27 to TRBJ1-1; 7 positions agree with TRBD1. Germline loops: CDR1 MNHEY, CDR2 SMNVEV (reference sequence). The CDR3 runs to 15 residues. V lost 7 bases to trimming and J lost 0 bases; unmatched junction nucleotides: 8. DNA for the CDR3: TGTGCCAGCAAGAGACAGGGTGTACTGAACACTGAAGCTTTCTTT. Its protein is CASKRQGVLNTEAFF.

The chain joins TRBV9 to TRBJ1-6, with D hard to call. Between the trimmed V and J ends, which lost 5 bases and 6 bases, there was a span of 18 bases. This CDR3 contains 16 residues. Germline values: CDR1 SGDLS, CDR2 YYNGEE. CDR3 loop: CASSPGRTRGNSPLHF. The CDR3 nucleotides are TGTGCCAGCAGTCCCGGCCGCACGCGGGGTAATTCACCCCTCCACTTT. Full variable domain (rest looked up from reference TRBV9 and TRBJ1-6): DSGVTQTPKHLITATGQRVTLRCSPRSGDLSVYWYQQSLDQGLQFLIQYYNGEERAKGNILERFSAQQFPDLHSELNLSSLELGDSALYFCASSPGRTRGNSPLHFGNGTRLTVT.

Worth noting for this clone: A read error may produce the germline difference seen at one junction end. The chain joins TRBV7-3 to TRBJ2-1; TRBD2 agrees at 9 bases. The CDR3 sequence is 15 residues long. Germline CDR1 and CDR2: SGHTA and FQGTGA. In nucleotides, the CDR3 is TGTGCCAGCAACTTAGCGGGGGCTCCCTACAATGAGCAGTTCTTC. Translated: CASNLAGAPYNEQFF.

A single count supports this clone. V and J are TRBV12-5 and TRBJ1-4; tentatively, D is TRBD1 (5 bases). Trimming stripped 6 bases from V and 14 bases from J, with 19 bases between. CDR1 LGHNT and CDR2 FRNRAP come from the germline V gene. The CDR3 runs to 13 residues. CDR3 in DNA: TGTGCTAGTGGGTCAGAACCGGGGGTTGGCCTGTTTTTT. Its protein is CASGSEPGVGLFF. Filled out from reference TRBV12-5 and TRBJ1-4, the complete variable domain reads DARVTQTPRHKVTEMGQEVTMRCQPILGHNTVFWYRQTMMQGLELLAYFRNRAPLDDSGMPKDRFSAEMPDATLATLKIQPSEPRDSAVYFCASGSEPGVGLFFGSGTQLSVL.

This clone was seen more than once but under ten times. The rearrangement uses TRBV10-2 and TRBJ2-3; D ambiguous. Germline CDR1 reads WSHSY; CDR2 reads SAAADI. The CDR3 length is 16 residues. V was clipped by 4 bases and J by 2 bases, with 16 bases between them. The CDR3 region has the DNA TGCGCCAGCAGTGGCCATCGAGAGTTAGACACAGATACGCAGTATTTT. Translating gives CASSGHRELDTDTQYF.

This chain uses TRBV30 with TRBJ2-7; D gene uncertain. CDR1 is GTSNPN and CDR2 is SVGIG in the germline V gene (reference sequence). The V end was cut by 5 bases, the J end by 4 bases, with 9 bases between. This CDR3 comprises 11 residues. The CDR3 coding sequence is TGTGCCTGGGCCGGTGCGTACGAGCAGTACTTC. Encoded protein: CAWAGAYEQYF.

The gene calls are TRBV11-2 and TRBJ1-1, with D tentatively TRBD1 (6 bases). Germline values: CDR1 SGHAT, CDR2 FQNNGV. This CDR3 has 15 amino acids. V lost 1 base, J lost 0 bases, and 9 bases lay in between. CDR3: CASSLGGPLNTEAFF. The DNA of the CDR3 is TGTGCCAGCAGCTTAGGGGGGCCCCTGAACACTGAAGCTTTCTTT.

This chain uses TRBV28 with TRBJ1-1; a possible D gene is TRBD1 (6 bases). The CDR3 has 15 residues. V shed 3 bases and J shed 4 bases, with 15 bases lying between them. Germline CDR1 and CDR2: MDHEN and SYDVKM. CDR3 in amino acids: CASSLGQGGGTEAFF. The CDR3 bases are TGTGCCAGCAGTTTGGGTCAGGGAGGGGGCACTGAAGCTTTCTTT.

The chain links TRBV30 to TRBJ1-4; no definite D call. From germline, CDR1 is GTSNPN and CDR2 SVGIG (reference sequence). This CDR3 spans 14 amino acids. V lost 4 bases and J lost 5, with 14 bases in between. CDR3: CAWTSLTRNEKLFF. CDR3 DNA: TGTGCCTGGACCTCCTTGACGAGGAATGAAAAACTGTTTTTT.

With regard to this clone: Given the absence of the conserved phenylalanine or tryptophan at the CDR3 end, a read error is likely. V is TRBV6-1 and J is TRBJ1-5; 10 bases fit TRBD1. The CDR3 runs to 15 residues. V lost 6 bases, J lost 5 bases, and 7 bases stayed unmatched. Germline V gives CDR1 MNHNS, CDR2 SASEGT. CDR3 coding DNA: TGTGCCAGCAGGAACCGGGACAGGGGAGATCAGCCCCAGCATCTT. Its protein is CASRNRDRGDQPQHL.

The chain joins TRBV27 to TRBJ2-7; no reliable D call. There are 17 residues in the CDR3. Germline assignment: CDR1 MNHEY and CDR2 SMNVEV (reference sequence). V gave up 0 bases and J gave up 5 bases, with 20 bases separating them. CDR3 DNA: TGTGCCAGCAGTTTATCACCCCCCGAGGTGCTCGGCGACGAGCAGTACTTC. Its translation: CASSLSPPEVLGDEQYF.

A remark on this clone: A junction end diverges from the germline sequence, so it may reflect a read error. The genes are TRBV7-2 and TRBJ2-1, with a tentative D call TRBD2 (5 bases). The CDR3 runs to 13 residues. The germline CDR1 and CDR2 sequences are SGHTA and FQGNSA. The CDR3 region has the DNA TGTGCCAGCAGCCTAGCCCATAGATATGAGCAGTTCTTC. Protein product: CASSLAHRYEQFF.

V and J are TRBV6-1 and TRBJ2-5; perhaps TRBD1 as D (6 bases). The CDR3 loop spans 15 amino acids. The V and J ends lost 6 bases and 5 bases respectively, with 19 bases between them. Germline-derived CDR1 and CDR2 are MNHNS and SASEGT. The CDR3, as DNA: TGTGCCAGCAGCGCGAAGGTAGAGGGGGATGAGACCCAGTACTTC. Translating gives CASSAKVEGDETQYF.

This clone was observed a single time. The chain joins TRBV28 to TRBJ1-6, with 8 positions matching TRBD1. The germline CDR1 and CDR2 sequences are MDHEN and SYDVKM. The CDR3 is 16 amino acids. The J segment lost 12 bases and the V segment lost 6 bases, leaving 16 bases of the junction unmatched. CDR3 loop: CASSTTGAMLVRPLHF. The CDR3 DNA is TGTGCCAGCAGCACGACAGGGGCGATGCTGGTAAGACCCCTCCACTTT.

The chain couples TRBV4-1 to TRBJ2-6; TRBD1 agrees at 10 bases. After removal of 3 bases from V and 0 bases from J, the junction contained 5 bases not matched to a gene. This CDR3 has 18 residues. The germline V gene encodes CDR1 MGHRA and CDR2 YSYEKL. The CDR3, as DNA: TGCGCCAGCAGCCAGGGGGACAGGGGAGACTCTGGGGCCAACGTCCTGACTTTC. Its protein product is CASSQGDRGDSGANVLTF.

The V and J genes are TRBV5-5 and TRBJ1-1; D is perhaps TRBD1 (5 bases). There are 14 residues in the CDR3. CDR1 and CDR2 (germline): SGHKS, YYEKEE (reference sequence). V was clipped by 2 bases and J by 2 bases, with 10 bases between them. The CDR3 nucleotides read TGTGCCAGCAGCTTACGGGGGATTAACACTGAAGCTTTCTTT. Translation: CASSLRGINTEAFF.

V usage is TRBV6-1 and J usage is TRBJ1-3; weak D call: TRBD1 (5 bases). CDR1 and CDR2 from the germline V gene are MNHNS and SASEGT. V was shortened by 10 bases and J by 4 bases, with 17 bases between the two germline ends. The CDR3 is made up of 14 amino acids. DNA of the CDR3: TGTGCCATCACGATCGGGGGTTCAGGAAACACCATATATTTT. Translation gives CAITIGGSGNTIYF.

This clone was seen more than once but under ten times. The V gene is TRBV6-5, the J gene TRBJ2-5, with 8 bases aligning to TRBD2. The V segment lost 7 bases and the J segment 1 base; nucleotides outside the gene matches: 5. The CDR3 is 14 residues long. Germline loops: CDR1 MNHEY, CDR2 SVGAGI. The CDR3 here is CASTHTSGQETQYF. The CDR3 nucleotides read TGTGCCAGCACACATACTAGCGGCCAAGAGACCCAGTACTTC.

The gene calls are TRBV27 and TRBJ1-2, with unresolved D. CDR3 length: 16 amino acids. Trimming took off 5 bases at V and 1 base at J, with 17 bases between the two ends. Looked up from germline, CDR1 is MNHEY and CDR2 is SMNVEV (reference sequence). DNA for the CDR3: TGTGCCAGCAGTCATGTCGGGGTTGAGCATAACTATGGCTACACCTTC. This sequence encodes CASSHVGVEHNYGYTF.

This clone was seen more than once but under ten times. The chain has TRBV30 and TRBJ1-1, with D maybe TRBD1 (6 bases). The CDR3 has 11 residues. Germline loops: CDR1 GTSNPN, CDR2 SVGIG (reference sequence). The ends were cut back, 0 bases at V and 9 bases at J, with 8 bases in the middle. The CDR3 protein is CAWSVGQQAFF. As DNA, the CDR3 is TGTGCCTGGAGTGTCGGACAGCAAGCTTTCTTT.

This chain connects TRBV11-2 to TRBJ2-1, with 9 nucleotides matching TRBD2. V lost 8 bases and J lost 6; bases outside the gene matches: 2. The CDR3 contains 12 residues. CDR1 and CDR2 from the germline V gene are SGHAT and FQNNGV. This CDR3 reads CASQTSGNEQFF. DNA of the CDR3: TGTGCCAGCCAGACTAGCGGCAATGAGCAGTTCTTC.

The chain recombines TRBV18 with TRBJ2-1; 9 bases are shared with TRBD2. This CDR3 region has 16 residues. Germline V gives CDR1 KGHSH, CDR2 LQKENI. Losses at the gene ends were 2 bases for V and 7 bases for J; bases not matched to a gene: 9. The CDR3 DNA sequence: TGTGCCAGCTCACCAACCGGCGGGGGGGCGGCGAATGAGCAGTTCTTC. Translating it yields CASSPTGGGAANEQFF.

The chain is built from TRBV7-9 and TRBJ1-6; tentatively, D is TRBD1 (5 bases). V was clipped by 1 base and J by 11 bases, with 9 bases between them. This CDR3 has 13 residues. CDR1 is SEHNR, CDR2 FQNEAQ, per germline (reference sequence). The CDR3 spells CASSLDGAAPLHF. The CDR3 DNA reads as TGTGCCAGCAGCTTAGATGGGGCCGCACCCCTCCACTTT. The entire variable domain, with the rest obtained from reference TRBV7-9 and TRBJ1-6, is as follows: DTGVSQNPRHKITKRGQNVTFRCDPISEHNRLYWYRQTLGQGPEFLTYFQNEAQLEKSRLLSDRFSAERPKGSFSTLEIQRTEQGDSAMYLCASSLDGAAPLHFGNGTRLTVT.

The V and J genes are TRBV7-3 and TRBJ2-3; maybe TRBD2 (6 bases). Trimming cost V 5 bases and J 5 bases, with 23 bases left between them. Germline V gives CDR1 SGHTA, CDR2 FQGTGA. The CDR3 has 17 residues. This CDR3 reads CASSPKGGRRGIDTQYF. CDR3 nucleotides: TGTGCCAGCAGCCCAAAGGGTGGGAGGCGGGGAATAGATACGCAGTATTTT.

The CDR3 protein is CASSPDGSQGYTF. The CDR3 bases are TGTGCCAGCTCACCCGACGGGTCGCAGGGCTACACCTTC. V and J are TRBV18 and TRBJ1-2; D ambiguous. Germline CDR1 and CDR2: KGHSH and LQKENI. V was cut by 3 bases and J by 8 bases, with 13 bases left in between. The CDR3 spans 13 residues.